This entry is about one T cell receptor beta chain. The antigen remains unidentified. This entry is derived from a study of T cell responses to AZD1222 COVID-19 vaccine. Study-level results: Possibly, clonal diversity was underestimated; donors were largely white British and included more females. Just a handful of people given AZD1222 tested seropositive at baseline. No day 14 peak samples; only post-peak repertoires were characterized.

Germline V gene data show CDR1 as SGHTA and CDR2 as FQGNSA. The CDR3 spans 16 residues. V shed 5 bases, J shed 5 bases, and the junction held 10 bases outside the gene matches. Sequencing used immunoSEQ multiplex PCR; TCRdb keeps in-frame clones, though not all of them. The sample contains roughly 100,000 clones, about 90% of which appear only once. Material: peripheral blood, obtained 28 days after the second AZD1222 dose. The clonotype originates from an adult who received the AZD1222 COVID-19 vaccine. The chain joins TRBV7-2 to TRBJ1-3; 9 nucleotides align to TRBD1. This chain's CDR3 is CASSPPGGTGRNTIYF. CDR3 coding DNA: TGTGCCAGCAGCCCTCCGGGTGGGACAGGGAGAAACACCATATATTTT.